The sample holds many counts of the clone carrying this TCR beta chain. Its antigen is undetermined. This specimen belongs to a study of read filtering for tumor transcriptome and immune sequencing. Points from the study as a whole: Dropping single-read clonotypes raised IR-seq and RNA-seq shared-clonotype correlation.

From roughly 0.4 ug of RNA, a library with molecular barcoded alpha/delta and beta/gamma adaptors was made. TCRdb itself ran the reads through MiXCR, one entry per CDR3 protein. This sample has tens of thousands of distinct CDR3 sequences, with roughly 19% found just once. In germline, CDR1 is KGHDR, CDR2 SFDVKD. The length of the CDR3 is 14 residues. After removal of 4 bases from V and 7 bases from J, the junction contained 3 bases not matched to a gene. The clonotype originates from a donor aged 40 or over with multiple myeloma. This chain joins TRBV24-1 and TRBJ2-1; 10 bases are a match to TRBD1. Source material: a population of CD138-negative cells sorted from bone marrow. The CDR3 spells CATSDRTGGNEQFF. CDR3 coding DNA: TGTGCCACCAGTGACCGGACAGGGGGGAATGAGCAGTTCTTC.